The 17 T cell receptor beta chains below were found in one sample sequenced in a study of T cells in Graves' hyperthyroidism and ophthalmopathy. Amplified TCR beta CDR3 regions derived from RNA transcripts. HTBI primers drove first-round RT-PCR of the TCR CDR3. TCRdb itself ran the multiplex PCR reads through MiXCR, one entry per CDR3 protein. The top ten hold 3.8% of the sample, which has under 650,000 distinct CDR3 sequences, 15% to 20% seen once. The specimen sequenced was blood. The receptors were gathered from a woman aged 25-40 years with Graves' hyperthyroidism.

In this sample, this clonotype turned up many times. The J gene is TRBJ2-5, the V gene TRBV29-1; no clear D gene. This CDR3 has 13 residues. Germline lookup yields CDR1 SQVTM and CDR2 ANQGSEA. The V and J ends lost 4 bases and 11 bases respectively, with 20 bases between them. As DNA, the CDR3 is TGCAGCGTTGTAGTGTCACCCAACCCGCAACAGTACTTC. Amino acids: CSVVVSPNPQQYF. Combining the CDR3 with reference TRBV29-1 and TRBJ2-5 gives the whole variable domain SAVISQKPSRDICQRGTSLTIQCQVDSQVTMMFWYRQQPGQSLTLIATANQGSEATYESGFVIDKFPISRPNLTFSTLTVSNMSPEDSSIYLCSVVVSPNPQQYFGPGTRLLVL.

The chain has TRBV29-1 and TRBJ1-2; a possible D gene is TRBD1 (5 bases). The V gene's germline CDR1 is SQVTM and CDR2 ANQGSEA. This CDR3 spans 17 amino acids. Deletions cut 5 bases from V and 4 bases from J, with 26 bases between. Written as DNA, the CDR3 is TGCAGCGTTCTTACCTCTCGGGTGGGGCCAGGAATCTATGGCTACACCTTC. This encodes CSVLTSRVGPGIYGYTF.

The chain has TRBV9 and TRBJ2-2; 9 nucleotides match TRBD1. The CDR3 has 16 amino acids. The junction had 8 bases not matched to a gene; V was cut back by 3 bases and J by 5 bases. Germline V gene lookup returns CDR1 SGDLS and CDR2 YYNGEE. CDR3 in DNA: TGTGCCAGCAGCGCTTCGGGACAGGGACGAACCGGGGAGCTGTTTTTT. It is translated as CASSASGQGRTGELFF.

This clonotype was counted many times. The V call is TRBV28, the J call TRBJ2-7; 9 nucleotides align to TRBD2. This CDR3 comprises 16 residues. The germline V gene has CDR1 MDHEN and CDR2 SYDVKM. V lost 6 bases and J lost 2; bases outside the gene matches: 11. The CDR3 loop is CASRETIAGVPYEQYF. CDR3 sequence (DNA): TGTGCCAGCAGAGAGACCATAGCGGGAGTACCCTACGAGCAGTACTTC.

This clonotype was detected ten times or more. The genes are TRBV3-1 and TRBJ2-1; 14 positions match TRBD2. CDR1 is LGHDT, CDR2 YNNKEL, per germline (reference sequence). J gave up 7 bases and V 3 bases, and 5 bases lay outside the gene matches. The length of the CDR3 is 16 residues. The CDR3 is CASSHTGLAGDNEQFF. CDR3 DNA: TGTGCCAGCAGCCATACGGGACTAGCGGGAGATAATGAGCAGTTCTTC.

This clonotype has a count of ten or more. This chain connects TRBV6-1 to TRBJ2-1; D may be TRBD1 (6 bases). Germline CDR1 and CDR2: MNHNS and SASEGT. CDR3 length: 15 residues. V lost 6 bases, J lost 5 bases, and 17 bases lay in between. The CDR3 sequence is CASSDQGLRDNEQFF. In DNA, the CDR3 is TGTGCCAGCAGCGACCAGGGGTTACGGGACAATGAGCAGTTCTTC.

This clonotype has ten or more counts. The chain carries TRBV30 and TRBJ2-1; possible D gene TRBD1, 5 bases. The V and J ends lost 4 bases and 8 bases respectively, with 15 bases between them. The CDR3 covers 13 residues. Germline V lookup: CDR1 GTSNPN, CDR2 SVGIG (reference sequence). CDR3 coding DNA: TGTGCCTGGACGACTGGGTGGGGCGATGAGCAGTTCTTC. Amino acids: CAWTTGWGDEQFF.

The rearrangement uses TRBV20-1 and TRBJ2-7, with D perhaps being TRBD1 or TRBD2 (5 bases each). V was trimmed by 3 bases and J by 6 bases, leaving 18 bases between them. The CDR3 has 14 amino acids. Germline lookup yields CDR1 DFQATT and CDR2 SNEGSKA (reference sequence). CDR3 in DNA: TGCAGTGCTAGTGACGGGGTCAGGGTGGGCGAGCAGTACTTC. This translates into CSASDGVRVGEQYF.

This clonotype was picked up a small number of times. The chain couples TRBV20-1 to TRBJ2-7; D is possibly TRBD1 or TRBD2 (6 bases each). This CDR3 is built from 12 residues. Germline CDR1 DFQATT, CDR2 SNEGSKA (reference sequence). V was shortened by 3 bases and J by 3 bases, with 9 bases between the two germline ends. DNA for the CDR3: TGCAGTGCTAGCAGGGGAGGCTACGAGCAGTACTTC. Translating gives CSASRGGYEQYF.

In its sample, this clonotype was seen many times. V and J are TRBV20-1 and TRBJ2-5; D not resolved. Per the germline V gene, CDR1 is DFQATT and CDR2 is SNEGSKA (reference sequence). This CDR3 is 13 amino acids long. V was pared by 3 bases and J by 3 bases, with 11 bases between. The CDR3 sequence: CSASTGPEETQYF. The DNA of the CDR3 is TGCAGTGCTAGTACCGGACCTGAAGAGACCCAGTACTTC.

This clonotype was seen a few times. This sequence joins TRBV29-1 and TRBJ2-7, with 13 positions matching TRBD2. CDR3 size: 14 residues. V lost 5 bases and J lost 4; bases outside the gene matches: 5. CDR1 SQVTM and CDR2 ANQGSEA come from the germline V gene. This chain's CDR3 is CSVSGTSGTYEQYF. The CDR3, as DNA: TGCAGCGTTTCCGGGACTAGCGGGACTTACGAGCAGTACTTC.

This clonotype was seen ten or more times. This chain joins TRBV5-1 and TRBJ1-1, with D possibly matching TRBD1 (5 bases). Germline CDR1 is SGHRS and CDR2 is YFSETQ. The length of the CDR3 is 15 residues. The V end was cut by 1 base, the J end by 0 bases, with 10 bases between. The CDR3 reads CASSLFPDMNTEAFF. The CDR3 region has the DNA TGCGCCAGCAGCTTGTTTCCGGACATGAACACTGAAGCTTTCTTT. The variable domain in full, with the rest retrieved from reference TRBV5-1 and TRBJ1-1, is KAGVTQTPRYLIKTRGQQVTLSCSPISGHRSVSWYQQTPGQGLQFLFEYFSETQRNKGNFPGRFSGRQFSNSRSEMNVSTLELGDSALYLCASSLFPDMNTEAFFGQGTRLTVV.

The chain has TRBV19 and TRBJ1-1; tentatively, D is TRBD1 (5 bases). V was trimmed by 4 bases and J by 4 bases, leaving 10 bases between them. Germline-derived CDR1 and CDR2 are LNHDA and SQIVND (reference sequence). The CDR3 totals 13 residues. Written as DNA, the CDR3 is TGTGCCAGTAGTAGGGACGGGATCACTGAAGCTTTCTTT. Protein sequence: CASSRDGITEAFF.

This clonotype was counted a few times. The chain recombines TRBV12-3 or TRBV12-4 with TRBJ2-5; D call uncertain. The CDR3 has 14 residues. V was shortened by 5 bases and J by 2 bases, with 12 bases between the two germline ends. The CDR3 DNA sequence: TGTGCCAGCAGTCCCGTAAGGAGACAAGAGACCCAGTACTTC. Its translation: CASSPVRRQETQYF.

The chain joins TRBV4-2 to TRBJ2-1, with 15 bases lining up with TRBD2. The CDR3 consists of 16 residues. CDR1 and CDR2 (germline): LGHNA, YNFKEQ. Trimming cost V 3 bases and J 8 bases; bases outside gene matches: 5. Written as DNA, the CDR3 is TGTGCCAGCAGCCACGCCGGGACTAGCGGGAGGCATGAGCAGTTCTTC. This gives the protein CASSHAGTSGRHEQFF.

There are many counts of this clonotype. This chain connects TRBV20-1 to TRBJ2-1; a weak D match, TRBD2 (6 bases). CDR3 size: 15 residues. Deletions cut 5 bases from V and 1 base from J, with 15 bases between. Germline assignment: CDR1 DFQATT and CDR2 SNEGSKA (reference sequence). The CDR3 sequence: CSAQWAGWSYNEQFF. The DNA for the CDR3 is TGCAGTGCTCAGTGGGCGGGATGGTCCTACAATGAGCAGTTCTTC.

This clonotype was detected ten times or more. The CDR3 sequence is CATSDPLAGGLYEQFF. The CDR3 DNA sequence: TGTGCCACCAGTGACCCACTAGCGGGAGGCTTGTATGAGCAGTTCTTC. The chain combines TRBV24-1 with TRBJ2-1; the match to TRBD2 covers 12 bases. The junction had 8 bases not matched to a gene; V was cut back by 4 bases and J by 8 bases. Per germline, CDR1 KGHDR and CDR2 SFDVKD. This CDR3 spans 16 amino acids.